Below, one T cell receptor beta chain is given with its context. The CDR3 runs to 15 residues. Trimming took off 4 bases at V and 8 bases at J, with 21 bases between the two ends. CDR1 and CDR2 (germline): SGHNT, YYREEE (reference sequence). The source of the sample is a study of T cell responses to AZD1222 COVID-19 vaccine. This table comes from immunoSEQ multiplex PCR, and its TCRdb copy is limited to in-frame clones, with some not included. Among 110,000 or so clones listed, about nine tenths were seen once. The TCR comes from an adult in good health. The genes are TRBV5-4 and TRBJ1-1, with D possibly being TRBD1 (6 bases). Sequencing was performed on peripheral blood, taken on day 0 of AZD1222 vaccination. The CDR3 sequence is CASSVERGQSYEAFF. The CDR3 nucleotides read TGTGCCAGCAGCGTTGAGCGAGGACAGAGCTACGAAGCTTTCTTT. Using reference TRBV5-4 and TRBJ1-1 for the parts outside the CDR3, the full variable domain is ETGVTQSPTHLIKTRGQQVTLRCSSQSGHNTVSWYQQALGQGPQFIFQYYREEENGRGNFPPRFSGLQFPNYSSELNVNALELDDSALYLCASSVERGQSYEAFFGQGTRLTVV.